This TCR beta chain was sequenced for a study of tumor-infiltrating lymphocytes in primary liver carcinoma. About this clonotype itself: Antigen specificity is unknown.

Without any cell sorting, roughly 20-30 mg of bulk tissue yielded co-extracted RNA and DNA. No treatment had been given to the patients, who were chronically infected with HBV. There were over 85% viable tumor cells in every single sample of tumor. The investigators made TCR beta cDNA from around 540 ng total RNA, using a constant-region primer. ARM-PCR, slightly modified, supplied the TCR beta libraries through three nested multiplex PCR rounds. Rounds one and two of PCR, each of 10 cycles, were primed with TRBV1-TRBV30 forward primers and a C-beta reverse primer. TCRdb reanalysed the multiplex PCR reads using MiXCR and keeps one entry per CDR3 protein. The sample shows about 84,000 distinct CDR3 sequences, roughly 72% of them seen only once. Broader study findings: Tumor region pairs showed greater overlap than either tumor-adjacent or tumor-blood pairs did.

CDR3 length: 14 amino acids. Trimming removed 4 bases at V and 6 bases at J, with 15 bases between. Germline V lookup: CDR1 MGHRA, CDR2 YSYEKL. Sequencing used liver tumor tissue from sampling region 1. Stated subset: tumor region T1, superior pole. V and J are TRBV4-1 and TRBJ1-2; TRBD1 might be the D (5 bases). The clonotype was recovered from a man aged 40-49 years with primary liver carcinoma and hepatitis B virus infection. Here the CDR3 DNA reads TGCGCCAGCAGCCTTGAGGGGAGGATCGATGGCTACACCTTC. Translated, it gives CASSLEGRIDGYTF.